One TCR beta chain is described in this entry. CDR3 length equals 15 residues. The entry originates in a study of early T cells in non-severe SARS-CoV-2 infection. TCRdb analysed the 5' RACE reads with MiXCR anew, one entry per CDR3 protein. This sample has over 45,000 distinct CDR3 sequences, with 7.7% found just once. The sequences come from whole blood, collected at baseline. The source of this sequence is an adult who was a healthcare worker with PCR-confirmed SARS-CoV-2 infection or an uninfected control (not recorded which). The chain recombines TRBV12-2 with TRBJ2-3; the D call of TRBD2 is as the table states it, not checked on the DNA. TRBV12-2 is labeled a pseudogene. CDR3: CASRLGEGLADTQYF. CDR3 DNA: TGTGCAAGTCGCTTAGGGGAGGGACTAGCGGATACGCAGTATTTT.